The source of this T cell receptor (beta chain) is a study of blood T cell repertoires in COVID-19. The overall study: Both acute and convalescent COVID-19 samples were obtained from the United States, Italy and Spain.

The germline CDR1 and CDR2 sequences are SGHDT and YYEEEE. Trimming at V came to 4 bases and at J to 0 bases, leaving 5 bases not matched to a gene. This CDR3 region has 16 residues. Authors' data handling: Estimated nucleated cell counts came from reference gene primer amplification. This table comes from immunoSEQ multiplex PCR, and its TCRdb copy is limited to in-frame clones, with some not included. V and J calls plus clone size are reproduced from that table; the DNA served to infer D and trimming. The data contain more than 90,000 clones, about 83% of them singletons. The chain couples TRBV5-6 to TRBJ2-7; 12 bases are shared with TRBD2. The receptor was isolated from a man in his 70s with acute or convalescent COVID-19. Sequenced sample: peripheral blood. This CDR3 is CASSDGLAGSSYEQYF. The CDR3 coding sequence is TGTGCCAGCAGCGACGGACTAGCGGGGTCCTCCTACGAGCAGTACTTC.